This T cell receptor beta chain is drawn from a study of blood T cell repertoires in COVID-19. Study details: The United States, Italy and Spain provided the acute and convalescent COVID-19 samples. In each case, the material was cDNA or gDNA derived from T cells, B-cell-depleted T cells, or PBMCs.

Original data processing: Quantification of nucleated cells was approximated via reference gene primer amplification. Only in-frame clones appear in the TCRdb table, and some are missing; sequencing was by immunoSEQ multiplex PCR. D and trimming were read from the DNA, whereas the V and J calls and clone size are those reported in that table. This sample carries some 83,000 clones, 70% to 90% of them seen once, and the ten largest clones take 0.47%. V lost 6 bases to trimming and J lost 7 bases; unmatched junction nucleotides: 10. The CDR3 length is 15 residues. CDR1 SGHAT and CDR2 FQNNGV come from the germline V gene.

The receptor was isolated from a man in his sixties with acute or convalescent COVID-19. The chain recombines TRBV11-2 with TRBJ2-1; 9 bases are shared with TRBD2. The sequenced sample was peripheral blood. CDR3 in amino acids: CASSPLAGAGNEQFF. The CDR3 nucleotides read TGTGCCAGCAGTCCCTTAGCGGGAGCGGGGAATGAGCAGTTCTTC.